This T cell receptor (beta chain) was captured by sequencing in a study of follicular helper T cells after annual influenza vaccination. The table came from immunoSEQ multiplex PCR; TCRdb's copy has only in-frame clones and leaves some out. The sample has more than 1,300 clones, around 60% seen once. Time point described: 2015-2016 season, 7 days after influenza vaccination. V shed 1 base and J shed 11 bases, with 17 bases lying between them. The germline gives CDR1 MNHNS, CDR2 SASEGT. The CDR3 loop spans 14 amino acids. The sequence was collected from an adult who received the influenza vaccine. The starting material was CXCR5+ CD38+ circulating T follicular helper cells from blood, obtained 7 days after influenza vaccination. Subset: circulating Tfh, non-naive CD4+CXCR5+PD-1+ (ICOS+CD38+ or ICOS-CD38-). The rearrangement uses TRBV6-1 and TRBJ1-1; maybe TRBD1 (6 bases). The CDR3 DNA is TGTGCCAGCAGTGAAGTTAAGGGGCACAGGGAGGCTTTCTTT. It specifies CASSEVKGHREAFF.